A selection of T cell receptor beta chains follows, all from one sample in a study of regulatory T cells in long-lasting Graves disease. A single record per CDR3 protein comes from TCRdb applying MiXCR to the multiplex PCR reads. Among around 400,000 distinct CDR3 sequences listed, 14% to 15% were seen once. A further study also used this sample, focusing on T cells in Graves' hyperthyroidism and ophthalmopathy.

This specimen was peripheral blood mononuclear cells (PBMCs), taken at new diagnosis, from a patient treated with antithyroid drugs. These receptors originate from a woman between 40 and 55 years old with Graves disease. Each CDR3 is given with its conserved first and last residue. The D gene is left open where the match is weak. The size entry is marked missing in some rows and otherwise reads once, few, many or a size class.

j_call v_call d_call clone_size cdr3_aa cdr3_nt
TRBJ2-7 TRBV3-1 TRBD1 - CASSQPGQVRHEQYF TGTGCCAGCAGCCAGCCAGGACAGGTACGCCACGAGCAGTACTTC
TRBJ2-2 TRBV11-3 TRBD2 many CASSRSGSSGELFF TGTGCCAGCAGCCGTAGCGGGAGCAGCGGGGAGCTGTTTTTT
TRBJ2-3 TRBV19 TRBD2 - CASSRLAGGGPADTQYF TGTGCCAGTAGTCGACTAGCGGGCGGAGGGCCGGCAGATACGCAGTATTTT
TRBJ2-7 TRBV20-1 - many CSAPGERAGYEQYF TGCAGTGCTCCCGGGGAGAGGGCCGGTTACGAGCAGTACTTC
TRBJ2-4 TRBV20-1 TRBD2 - CSARQGGPGLAGSLAKNIQYF TGCAGTGCTAGACAAGGCGGCCCGGGACTAGCGGGATCACTAGCCAAAAACATTCAGTACTTC
TRBJ2-1 TRBV7-2 TRBD1 many CASSFRDRSYNEQFF TGTGCCAGCAGCTTCCGGGACAGGTCCTACAATGAGCAGTTCTTC
TRBJ1-5 TRBV6-5 - - CASSYTPLCGDLSNQPQHF TGTGCCAGCAGTTACACACCCCTGTGCGGAGACCTTAGCAATCAGCCCCAGCATTTT
TRBJ2-1 TRBV2 - many CASSDRSSYNEQFF TGTGCCAGCAGTGACAGGAGCTCCTACAATGAGCAGTTCTTC
TRBJ2-7 TRBV6-1 TRBD2 - CASRRLAGEGYEQYF TGTGCCAGCAGACGACTGGCGGGAGAAGGCTACGAGCAGTACTTC
TRBJ1-2 TRBV29-1 - many CSVVAVDYGYTF TGCAGCGTTGTGGCAGTCGACTATGGCTACACCTTC
TRBJ2-1 TRBV11-3 - many CASSHTINEQFF TGTGCCAGCAGCCACACAATCAATGAGCAGTTCTTC
TRBJ2-2 TRBV28 TRBD1 few CASSNRGPTGELFF TGTGCCAGCAGTAACAGGGGCCCCACCGGGGAGCTGTTTTTT
TRBJ2-7 TRBV12-3/TRBV12-4 TRBD1 many CASIPGTGNFGISYEQYF TGTGCCAGCATCCCCGGGACAGGGAATTTCGGGATTTCCTACGAGCAGTACTTC
TRBJ1-2 TRBV24-1 - many CATSDKVTYGYTF TGTGCCACCAGTGATAAGGTCACCTATGGCTACACCTTC
TRBJ2-3 TRBV20-1 - many CSAKAGLTDTQYF TGCAGTGCTAAGGCGGGACTCACAGATACGCAGTATTTT
TRBJ2-5 TRBV7-9 TRBD2 many CASDEAGGAETQYF TGTGCCAGTGACGAGGCGGGAGGCGCAGAGACCCAGTACTTC
TRBJ2-1 TRBV30 - - CAWSAGLVFPNEQFF TGTGCCTGGAGTGCGGGGCTAGTTTTTCCCAATGAGCAGTTCTTC
TRBJ2-1 TRBV5-4 TRBD1 - CASHSLGQAHNQQFF TGTGCCAGCCACAGCCTGGGACAGGCCCACAATCAGCAGTTCTTC
TRBJ2-5 TRBV7-3 - - CASSPLEGADRETQYF TGTGCCAGCAGCCCCCTGGAGGGGGCTGATAGAGAGACCCAGTACTTC
TRBJ2-7 TRBV6-2/TRBV6-3 TRBD2 - CASSLTGLAETF TGTGCCAGCAGCCTAACAGGACTAGCGGAAACCTTC
TRBJ2-7 TRBV6-1 - - CASRGVLYEQYF TGTGCCAGCAGAGGCGTTCTCTACGAGCAGTACTTC
TRBJ2-3 TRBV6-2/TRBV6-3 TRBD2 few CASSGTSGSRTDTQYF TGTGCCAGCAGCGGGACTAGCGGGTCTCGCACAGATACGCAGTATTTT
TRBJ2-5 TRBV11-3 - many CASSPSGKEGETQYF TGTGCCAGCAGCCCAAGCGGCAAGGAGGGAGAGACCCAGTACTTC
TRBJ2-1 TRBV12-5 - many CASGKGVSYNEQFF TGTGCTAGTGGGAAAGGGGTCTCCTACAATGAGCAGTTCTTC
TRBJ2-3 TRBV20-1 TRBD2 few CSARDRAAGGVDTQYF TGCAGTGCTAGAGATCGGGCAGCGGGAGGGGTAGATACGCAGTATTTT
TRBJ1-4 TRBV28 - many CASSFRAGNEKLFF TGTGCCAGCAGTTTCAGGGCAGGGAATGAAAAACTGTTTTTT
TRBJ2-7 TRBV4-2 TRBD1 - CASSQYSGTGDSEQYF TGTGCCAGCAGCCAATACTCCGGGACAGGGGACTCCGAGCAGTACTTC
TRBJ2-3 TRBV3-1 - - CASSQDLKMGLLTDTQYF TGTGCCAGCAGCCAAGATCTTAAAATGGGACTTCTCACAGATACGCAGTATTTT
TRBJ1-1 TRBV11-2 TRBD1 few CASSPRQGTRNLEAFF TGTGCCAGCAGCCCACGACAGGGAACAAGGAACCTTGAAGCTTTCTTT
TRBJ1-1 TRBV10-3 TRBD1 - CAISEPGGTEAFF TGTGCCATCAGTGAGCCAGGGGGCACTGAAGCTTTCTTT
TRBJ2-1 TRBV29-1 TRBD1 many CSVPPRQGTYNEQFF TGCAGCGTTCCCCCTCGACAGGGGACCTACAATGAGCAGTTCTTC
TRBJ2-5 TRBV29-1 TRBD2 many CSVRQTSGAQETQYF TGCAGCGTCCGACAGACTAGCGGGGCACAAGAGACCCAGTACTTC
TRBJ1-6 TRBV5-1 - few CASSPYDPMGPLHF TGCGCCAGCAGCCCCTACGATCCCATGGGGCCCCTCCACTTT
TRBJ2-2 TRBV20-1 - few CSARDRGGGELFF TGCAGTGCTAGAGACAGGGGTGGCGGGGAGCTGTTTTTT
TRBJ1-1 TRBV19 - many CASSTIVERYRGTEAFF TGTGCCAGTAGTACCATAGTGGAAAGATACCGGGGGACTGAAGCTTTCTTT
TRBJ2-2 TRBV10-3 TRBD2 few CAISGSAGDTGELFF TGTGCCATCAGTGGGTCCGCGGGAGACACCGGGGAGCTGTTTTTT
TRBJ2-1 TRBV27 TRBD1 - CASKQTGSRYNEQFF TGTGCCAGCAAACAGACAGGGTCAAGGTACAATGAGCAGTTCTTC
TRBJ2-7 TRBV6-1 - - CASSRGPNYEQYF TGTGCCAGCAGCCGTGGACCGAACTACGAGCAGTACTTC
TRBJ2-1 TRBV27 - many CASSSPAAEFF TGTGCCAGCAGTTCCCCCGCGGCGGAGTTCTTC
TRBJ2-1 TRBV5-1 - many CASSLGVQSSHNEQFF TGCGCCAGCAGCTTGGGGGTTCAGTCCAGCCACAATGAGCAGTTCTTC
TRBJ1-1 TRBV6-2/TRBV6-3 - many CASTLRELMNTEAFF TGTGCCAGCACCCTCCGGGAACTAATGAACACTGAAGCTTTCTTT
TRBJ2-7 TRBV5-1 - few CASSLDLGGLGYEQYF TGCGCCAGCAGCTTGGATCTCGGGGGGCTTGGGTACGAGCAGTACTTC
TRBJ2-3 TRBV5-4 TRBD2 - CASSRGLAGVPADTQYF TGTGCCAGCAGCCGCGGACTAGCGGGAGTCCCAGCAGATACGCAGTATTTT
TRBJ2-5 TRBV11-2 - many CAGSTTAGYPETQYF TGTGCCGGCAGTACCACCGCAGGGTACCCAGAGACCCAGTACTTC
TRBJ1-2 TRBV6-1 TRBD1 - CASNPIRDSYGYTF TGTGCCAGCAATCCCATCCGGGACAGCTATGGCTACACCTTC
TRBJ2-1 TRBV7-2 TRBD2 - CASSLGSSGAYNEQFF TGTGCCAGCAGCTTAGGCTCTAGCGGAGCCTACAATGAGCAGTTCTTC
TRBJ2-7 TRBV29-1 - many CSVEGWGGSYEQYF TGCAGCGTTGAAGGATGGGGCGGCTCCTACGAGCAGTACTTC